These T cell receptor beta chains were read from a single sample in a study of shared clonotypes between healthy human individuals. Measured with immunoSEQ multiplex PCR; TCRdb has only the in-frame clones, and not every one. The data show 2 million to 2.5 million clones, more than 85% seen once. Sequenced input: naive CD4+ T cells from PBMCs. These receptors were obtained from a man between 18 and 29 years old in good health. Some clones in this sample may be carry-over from other donors' samples. Both conserved end residues are part of each CDR3. D genes are given only for firm matches. Where a row states a size, it is once, few, many or the class of an expanded clone; other rows omit it.

-	17	TRBV4-1	TRBD2	TRBJ2-5	TGCGCCAGCAGCCCGTCAGTACCAGCGGGACTTGGGGAGACCCAGTACTTC	CASSPSVPAGLGETQYF
-	15	TRBV15	-	TRBJ2-3	TGTGCCACCAGCAGAGGACGCGGAAGCACAGATACGCAGTATTTT	CATSRGRGSTDTQYF
-	17	TRBV28	-	TRBJ1-5	TGTGCCAGCAGTTTGGGGGGAGGGGCCATCCTCAATCAGCCCCAGCATTTT	CASSLGGGAILNQPQHF
-	14	TRBV30	-	TRBJ2-1	TGTGCCTGGAGTGTAAGGTTGGGGCGAGGTGAGCAGTTCTTC	CAWSVRLGRGEQFF
-	16	TRBV28	TRBD2	TRBJ2-3	TGTGCCAGCAGCACTCCTAGCGGGAGGGCCACAGATACGCAGTATTTT	CASSTPSGRATDTQYF
-	15	TRBV6-5	TRBD1	TRBJ1-5	TGTGCCAGCAACCCGACAGGGGGCGAGTCTCAGCCCCAGCATTTT	CASNPTGGESQPQHF
once	15	TRBV4-1	TRBD2	TRBJ2-7	TGCGCCAGCAGCCAAGATTCTCTAGCGGATTACGAGCAGTACTTC	CASSQDSLADYEQYF
-	11	TRBV29-1	-	TRBJ2-2	TGCAGCGGGGGCAACACCGGGGAGCTGTTTTTT	CSGGNTGELFF
-	16	TRBV5-4	-	TRBJ2-3	TGTGCCAGCAGCTTGCATGGACAGCTACCCACAGATACGCAGTATTTT	CASSLHGQLPTDTQYF
-	14	TRBV18	TRBD1	TRBJ1-2	TGTGCCAGCTCTCCCGGGACAGGGGATAATGGCTACACCTTC	CASSPGTGDNGYTF
-	13	TRBV18	-	TRBJ2-1	TGTGCCAGCTCCCAGAGTTCGGGTAATGAGCAGTTCTTC	CASSQSSGNEQFF
-	13	TRBV5-8	TRBD2	TRBJ2-7	TGTGCCAGCAGCGGACTAGCCCCATACGAGCAGTACTTC	CASSGLAPYEQYF
-	13	TRBV28	-	TRBJ2-2	TGTGCCAGCAGTCGAAACTTGGGCGGGGAGCTGTTTTTT	CASSRNLGGELFF
-	15	TRBV7-6	TRBD2	TRBJ2-1	TGTGCCAGCAGCTCCCCCCGACTAGCGGACTATGAGCAGTTCTTC	CASSSPRLADYEQFF
-	14	TRBV2	TRBD2	TRBJ2-1	TGTGCCAGCAGGAGGACTAGCGGGAGTGGTGAGCAGTTCTTC	CASRRTSGSGEQFF
-	16	TRBV5-4	-	TRBJ2-1	TGTGCCAGCAGCCCCAGACTGAGGGCCTCCTACAATGAGCAGTTCTTC	CASSPRLRASYNEQFF
-	15	TRBV10-3	-	TRBJ2-2	TGTGCCATCAGTGAAGACCGAGAAGACACCGGGGAGCTGTTTTTT	CAISEDREDTGELFF
once	14	TRBV5-5	TRBD1	TRBJ2-5	TGTGCCAGCAGCTGGACAGGGGGACAAGAGACCCAGTACTTC	CASSWTGGQETQYF
-	16	TRBV6-1	TRBD1	TRBJ2-7	TGTGCCAGCAGTGCGGCCCAGACAGGGAGCTCCTACGAGCAGTACTTC	CASSAAQTGSSYEQYF
-	15	TRBV5-1	-	TRBJ1-3	TGCGCCAGCAGCTTGTTTTCGGGGGCTGGAAACACCATATATTTT	CASSLFSGAGNTIYF
-	15	TRBV28	-	TRBJ1-1	TGTGCCAGCAGATACCCAGGGACCGCGAACACTGAAGCTTTCTTT	CASRYPGTANTEAFF
-	13	TRBV5-4	-	TRBJ2-1	TGTGCCAGCAGCTATTCAAACAACAATGAGCAGTTCTTC	CASSYSNNNEQFF
-	14	TRBV6-5	-	TRBJ2-2	TGTGCCAGCAGGGGGGGCGGTTGGACCGGGGAGCTGTTTTTT	CASRGGGWTGELFF
-	20	TRBV6-1	TRBD2	TRBJ2-2	TGTGCCAGCAGTGAAGCCCCGGTGGGTAGCGGGAGGGCCCTCACCGGGGAGCTGTTTTTT	CASSEAPVGSGRALTGELFF
-	17	TRBV5-1	-	TRBJ1-2	TGCGCCAGCAGCTCCCGGGACACACCACCGGCTAACTATGGCTACACCTTC	CASSSRDTPPANYGYTF
-	15	TRBV9	TRBD2	TRBJ2-1	TGTGCCAGCAGCGTTAGCGGGAGGTCAGCGGATGAGCAGTTCTTC	CASSVSGRSADEQFF
-	15	TRBV9	TRBD2	TRBJ2-1	TGTGCCAGCAGAACGGGACTAGCGGACCACAATGAGCAGTTCTTC	CASRTGLADHNEQFF
-	11	TRBV29-1	TRBD1	TRBJ1-2	TGCAGCGGGACAGGCGCCTATGGCTACACCTTC	CSGTGAYGYTF
-	16	TRBV28	-	TRBJ1-2	TGTGCCACTCTACACCCAGTAAGGGGTTCTAACTATGGCTACACCTTC	CATLHPVRGSNYGYTF
-	16	TRBV18	TRBD2	TRBJ2-2	TGTGCCAGCTCACCAGGACTAGCCGAGAACACCGGGGAGCTGTTTTTT	CASSPGLAENTGELFF
once	15	TRBV7-2	-	TRBJ1-2	TGTGCCAGCAGCTTAGGGGCCGGCAGGGAGAATGGCTACACCTTC	CASSLGAGRENGYTF
-	14	TRBV11-2	-	TRBJ1-1	TGTGCCAGCAGCCCCCTCGGCCGGAACACTGAAGCTTTCTTT	CASSPLGRNTEAFF
-	17	TRBV27	TRBD1	TRBJ2-7	TGTGCCAGCAGTTTTCGGGCAAGGGGGCTTATCTCCTACGAGCAGTACTTC	CASSFRARGLISYEQYF
-	14	TRBV5-1	-	TRBJ2-6	TGCGCCAGCAGACCCAGCTCTGGGGCCAACGTCCTGACTTTC	CASRPSSGANVLTF
-	13	TRBV5-1	TRBD1	TRBJ2-7	TGCGCCAGCGGCGGACAGGGCCCCTACGAGCAGTACTTC	CASGGQGPYEQYF
-	15	TRBV25-1	-	TRBJ2-2	TGTGCCAGCAGTGACAGCCTCTACGGTCCCGGGGAGCTGTTTTTT	CASSDSLYGPGELFF
-	15	TRBV11-2	-	TRBJ1-2	TGTGCCAGCAGAAAAGTCGGGGGTCGAGGGTATGGCTACACCTTC	CASRKVGGRGYGYTF
-	13	TRBV6-1	TRBD1	TRBJ2-7	TGTGCCATTGGTGGACAGGGCTCCTACGAGCAGTACTTC	CAIGGQGSYEQYF
-	15	TRBV28	-	TRBJ1-1	TGTGCCAGCAGTACCCCGGGACACCCGAACACTGAAGCTTTCTTT	CASSTPGHPNTEAFF
-	13	TRBV6-5	-	TRBJ1-1	TGTGCCAGCAGTTACTCGAGCAAGGCTGAAGCTTTCTTT	CASSYSSKAEAFF
-	19	TRBV21-1	-	TRBJ2-7	TGTGCCAGCAGCTCTTTGGATCTACTTATTCTCCGGGTGAGCTACGAGCAGTACTTC	CASSSLDLLILRVSYEQYF
-	13	TRBV28	-	TRBJ1-1	TGTGCCTCGGGGGGGCGTAGTACCACTGAAGCTTTCTTT	CASGGRSTTEAFF
-	14	TRBV5-1	-	TRBJ1-4	TGCGCCAGCAGTCGGGAGGCAACTAATGAAAAACTGTTTTTT	CASSREATNEKLFF
once	17	TRBV7-9	-	TRBJ2-6	TGTGCCAGCAGCTTAAAGGCGGGGGCTGCTGGGGCCAACGTCCTGACTTTC	CASSLKAGAAGANVLTF
-	14	TRBV29-1	-	TRBJ1-1	TGCAGCGTTCCCGGATACTGGGCGAACACTGAAGCTTTCTTT	CSVPGYWANTEAFF
-	15	TRBV2	-	TRBJ1-1	TGTGCCAGCAGTGAAATGGGCGCCCGGCTGGCTGAAGCTTTCTTT	CASSEMGARLAEAFF
-	15	TRBV11-2	TRBD2	TRBJ2-7	TGTGCCAGCAGCCTCTGGACTGGGGGGGACTACGAGCAGTACTTC	CASSLWTGGDYEQYF
-	16	TRBV7-9	-	TRBJ2-2	TGTGCCAGCAGCTTTACCGGGACATACTCCACCGGGGAGCTGTTTTTT	CASSFTGTYSTGELFF
-	14	TRBV6-5	TRBD1	TRBJ2-5	TGTGCCAGCAGCCGCACCGGGACAGGGGGTCAGCAGTACTTC	CASSRTGTGGQQYF
-	15	TRBV19	TRBD2	TRBJ2-7	TGTGCCAGTAGTATGAGGACTAGCGGGAGACACGAGCAGTACTTC	CASSMRTSGRHEQYF
-	13	TRBV4-2	-	TRBJ2-7	TGTGCCAGCAGCCAAGAGAAAGCAGTTGAGCAGTACTTC	CASSQEKAVEQYF
once	17	TRBV28	-	TRBJ1-5	TGTGCCAGCAGTTTTGAGACAGTTCTATTAAACAATCAGCCCCAGCATTTT	CASSFETVLLNNQPQHF
-	19	TRBV7-2	-	TRBJ1-5	TGTGCCAGCAGCCGATTACCCCGCGCATACGTAAATAGCAATCAGCCCCAGCATTTT	CASSRLPRAYVNSNQPQHF
once	12	TRBV7-9	-	TRBJ1-2	TGTGCCAGCAGCCCCGGTTCCTATGGCTACACCTTC	CASSPGSYGYTF
-	12	TRBV5-4	-	TRBJ1-1	TGTGCCAGCAGCTTGGCTCCGACTGAAGCTTTCTTT	CASSLAPTEAFF
-	13	TRBV15	-	TRBJ1-2	TGTGCCGCTGCCGCCCCAGGGCGGGGGGGCTACACCTTC	CAAAAPGRGGYTF
-	15	TRBV5-1	TRBD2	TRBJ2-3	TGCGCCAGCAGTTATAGCGGGAGGGCCACAGATACGCAGTATTTT	CASSYSGRATDTQYF